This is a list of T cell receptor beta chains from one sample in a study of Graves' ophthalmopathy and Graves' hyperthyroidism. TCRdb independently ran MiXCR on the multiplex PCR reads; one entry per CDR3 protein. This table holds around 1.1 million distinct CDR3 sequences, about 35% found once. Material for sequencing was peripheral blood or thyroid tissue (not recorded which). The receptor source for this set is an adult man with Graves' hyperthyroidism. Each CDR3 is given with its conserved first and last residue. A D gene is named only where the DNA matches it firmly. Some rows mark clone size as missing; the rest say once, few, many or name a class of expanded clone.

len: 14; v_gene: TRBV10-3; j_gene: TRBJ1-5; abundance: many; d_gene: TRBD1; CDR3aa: CATQDRVLDQPQHF; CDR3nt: TGTGCCACCCAAGACAGGGTGTTAGACCAGCCCCAGCATTTT
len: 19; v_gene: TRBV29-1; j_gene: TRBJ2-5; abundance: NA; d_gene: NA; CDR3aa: CSARGEIDREGVNQETQYF; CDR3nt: TGCAGCGCACGCGGCGAAATCGACAGGGAGGGCGTTAACCAAGAGACCCAGTACTTC
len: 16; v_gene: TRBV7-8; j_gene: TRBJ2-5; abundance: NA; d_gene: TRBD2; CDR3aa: CAWSALAGGPGETQYF; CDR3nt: TGTGCCTGGAGTGCACTAGCGGGGGGGCCCGGGGAGACCCAGTACTTC
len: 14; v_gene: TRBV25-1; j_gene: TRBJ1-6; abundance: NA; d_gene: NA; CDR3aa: CASSRAGCCSPLHF; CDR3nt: TGTGCCAGCAGTCGAGCAGGGTGTTGTTCACCCCTCCACTTT
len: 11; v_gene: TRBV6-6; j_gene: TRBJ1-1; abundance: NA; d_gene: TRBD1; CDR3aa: CASAQGAEAFF; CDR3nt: TGTGCCAGTGCACAGGGGGCTGAAGCTTTCTTT
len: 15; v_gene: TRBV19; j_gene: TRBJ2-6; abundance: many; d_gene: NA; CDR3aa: CASSIRVSGANVLTF; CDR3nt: TGTGCCAGTAGTATTCGAGTCTCTGGGGCCAACGTCCTGACTTTC
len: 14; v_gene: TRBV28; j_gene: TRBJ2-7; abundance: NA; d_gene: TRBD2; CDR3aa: CASSLGGFGQKQYF; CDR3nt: TGTGCCAGCAGTTTGGGGGGGTTCGGGCAGAAACAGTACTTC
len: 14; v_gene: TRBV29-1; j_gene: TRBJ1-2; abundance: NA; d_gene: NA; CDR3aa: CSVAQQERWRGYTF; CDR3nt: TGCAGCGTCGCCCAGCAGGAGAGGTGGCGTGGCTACACCTTC
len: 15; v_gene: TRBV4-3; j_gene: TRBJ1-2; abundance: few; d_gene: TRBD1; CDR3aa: CASSQAGQGAGGYTF; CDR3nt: TGCGCCAGCAGCCAAGCCGGACAGGGGGCTGGTGGCTACACCTTC
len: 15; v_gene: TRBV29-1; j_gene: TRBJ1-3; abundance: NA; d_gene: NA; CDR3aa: CSVDKGGDSGNTIYF; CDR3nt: TGCAGCGTTGACAAGGGGGGCGACTCTGGAAACACCATATATTTT
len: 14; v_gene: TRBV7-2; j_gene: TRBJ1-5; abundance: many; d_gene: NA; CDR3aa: CASSPILSNQPQHF; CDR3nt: TGTGCCAGCAGCCCGATACTGAGCAATCAGCCCCAGCATTTT
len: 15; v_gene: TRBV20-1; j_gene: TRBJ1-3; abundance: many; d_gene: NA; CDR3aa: CSASPLTTDGNTIYF; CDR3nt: TGCAGTGCTAGCCCTCTCACGACAGATGGAAACACCATATATTTT
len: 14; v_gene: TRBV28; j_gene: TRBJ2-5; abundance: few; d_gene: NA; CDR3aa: CASSLSSDQETQYF; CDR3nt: TGTGCCAGCAGTTTATCGTCGGACCAAGAGACCCAGTACTTC
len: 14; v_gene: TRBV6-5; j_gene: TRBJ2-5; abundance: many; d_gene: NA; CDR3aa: CASSYSPYQETQYF; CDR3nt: TGTGCCAGCAGTTACTCTCCATATCAAGAGACCCAGTACTTC
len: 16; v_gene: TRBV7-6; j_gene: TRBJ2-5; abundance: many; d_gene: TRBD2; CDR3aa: CASSDSGGAGMETQYF; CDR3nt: TGTGCCAGCAGCGATTCCGGGGGGGCCGGTATGGAGACCCAGTACTTC
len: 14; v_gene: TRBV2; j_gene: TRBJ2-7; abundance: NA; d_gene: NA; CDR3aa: CASSYRTQSHEQYF; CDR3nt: TGTGCCAGCAGTTACCGGACACAGTCCCACGAGCAGTACTTC
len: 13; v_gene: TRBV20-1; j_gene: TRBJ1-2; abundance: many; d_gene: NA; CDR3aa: CSADTGANYGYTF; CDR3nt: TGCAGTGCTGACACGGGAGCTAACTATGGCTACACCTTC
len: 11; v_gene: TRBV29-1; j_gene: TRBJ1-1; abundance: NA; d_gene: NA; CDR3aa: CSLSYGAEAFF; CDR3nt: TGCAGCTTGAGTTACGGGGCTGAAGCTTTCTTT
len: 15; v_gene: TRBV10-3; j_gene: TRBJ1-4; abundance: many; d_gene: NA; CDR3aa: CAISESIGGSEKLFF; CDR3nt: TGTGCCATCAGTGAGTCGATCGGGGGCTCGGAAAAACTGTTTTTT
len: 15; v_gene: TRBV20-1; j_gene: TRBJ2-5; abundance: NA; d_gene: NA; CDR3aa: CSASPRVSYQETQYF; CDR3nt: TGCAGTGCTAGCCCACGTGTTTCGTACCAAGAGACCCAGTACTTC
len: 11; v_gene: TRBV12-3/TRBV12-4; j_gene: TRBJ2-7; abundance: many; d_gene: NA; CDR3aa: CASSRYYEQYF; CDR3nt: TGTGCCAGCAGTCGCTACTACGAGCAGTACTTC
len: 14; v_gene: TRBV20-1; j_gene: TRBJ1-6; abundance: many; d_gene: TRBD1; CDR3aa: CSLPRGTGNSPLHF; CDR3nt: TGCAGTCTACCAAGAGGGACAGGCAATTCACCCCTCCACTTT
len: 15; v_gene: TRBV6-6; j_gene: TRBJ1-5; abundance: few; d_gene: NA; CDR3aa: CASSSRVWSNQPQHF; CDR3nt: TGTGCCAGCAGTTCAAGGGTGTGGAGCAATCAGCCCCAGCATTTT
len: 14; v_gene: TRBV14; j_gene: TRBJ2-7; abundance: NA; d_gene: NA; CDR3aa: CASSQGPGGYEQYF; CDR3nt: TGTGCCAGCAGCCAAGGCCCGGGCGGCTACGAGCAGTACTTC
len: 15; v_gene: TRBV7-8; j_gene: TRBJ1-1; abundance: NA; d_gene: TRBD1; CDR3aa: CASSGQGVLFTEAFF; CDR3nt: TGTGCCAGCAGCGGGCAGGGGGTTCTGTTCACTGAAGCTTTCTTT
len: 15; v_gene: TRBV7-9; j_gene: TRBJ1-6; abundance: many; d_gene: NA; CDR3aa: CASSLVGQYNSPLHF; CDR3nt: TGTGCCAGCAGCTTGGTGGGGCAATATAATTCACCCCTCCACTTT
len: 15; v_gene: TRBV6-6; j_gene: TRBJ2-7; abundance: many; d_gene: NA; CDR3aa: CASYTDARSPYEQYF; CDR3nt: TGTGCCAGCTACACTGACGCGCGGTCCCCCTACGAGCAGTACTTC
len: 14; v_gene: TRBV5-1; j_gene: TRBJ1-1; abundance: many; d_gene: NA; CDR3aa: CASSLGRRAEEAFF; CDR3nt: TGCGCCAGCAGCTTGGGCCGCCGGGCAGAGGAAGCTTTCTTT
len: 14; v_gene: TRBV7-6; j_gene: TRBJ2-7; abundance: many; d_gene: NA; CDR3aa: CASSLALKAGEQYF; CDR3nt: TGTGCCAGCAGCTTAGCGCTTAAGGCGGGCGAGCAGTACTTC
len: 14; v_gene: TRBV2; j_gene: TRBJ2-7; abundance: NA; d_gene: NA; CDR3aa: CASSLDDPLYEQYF; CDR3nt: TGTGCCAGCAGTTTGGACGACCCCCTCTACGAGCAGTACTTC
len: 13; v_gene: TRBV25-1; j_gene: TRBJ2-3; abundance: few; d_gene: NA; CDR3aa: CAIGSQSTDTQYF; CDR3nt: TGTGCCATCGGGAGTCAGAGCACAGATACGCAGTATTTT
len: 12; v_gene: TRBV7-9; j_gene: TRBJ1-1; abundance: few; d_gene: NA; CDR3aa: CASSALTGEAFF; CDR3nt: TGTGCCAGCAGCGCCCTAACAGGGGAAGCTTTCTTT
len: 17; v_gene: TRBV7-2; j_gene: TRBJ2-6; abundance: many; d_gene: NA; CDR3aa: CASSLGPQGSGANVLTF; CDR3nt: TGTGCCAGCAGCTTAGGTCCCCAGGGGTCCGGGGCCAACGTCCTGACTTTC
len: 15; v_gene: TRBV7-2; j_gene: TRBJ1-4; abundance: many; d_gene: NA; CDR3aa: CASSLSGATNEKLFF; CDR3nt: TGTGCCAGCAGCTTATCGGGAGCAACTAATGAAAAACTGTTTTTT
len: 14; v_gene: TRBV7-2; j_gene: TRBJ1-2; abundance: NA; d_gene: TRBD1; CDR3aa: CASSGTGVAYGYTF; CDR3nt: TGTGCCAGCAGCGGGACAGGGGTGGCCTATGGCTACACCTTC
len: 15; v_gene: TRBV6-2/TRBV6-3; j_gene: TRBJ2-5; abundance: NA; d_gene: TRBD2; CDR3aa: CATHAGLAYQETQYF; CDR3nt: TGTGCCACACATGCTGGACTAGCGTACCAAGAGACCCAGTACTTC
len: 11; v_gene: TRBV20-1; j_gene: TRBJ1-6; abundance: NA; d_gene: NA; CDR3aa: CSPHSRSPLHF; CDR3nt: TGCAGTCCACATAGCCGCTCACCCCTCCACTTT
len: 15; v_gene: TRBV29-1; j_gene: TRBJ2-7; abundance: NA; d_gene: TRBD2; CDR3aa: CSVVGGGGGTYEQYF; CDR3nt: TGCAGCGTTGTGGGGGGGGGCGGGGGGACCTACGAGCAGTACTTC
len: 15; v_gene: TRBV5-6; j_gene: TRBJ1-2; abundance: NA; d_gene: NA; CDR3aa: CASSLEALINYGYTF; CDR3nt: TGTGCCAGCAGCTTAGAAGCCTTAATCAACTATGGCTACACCTTC
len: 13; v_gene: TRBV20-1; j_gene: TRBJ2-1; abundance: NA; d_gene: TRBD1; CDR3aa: CSAGPTGEVEQFF; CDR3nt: TGCAGTGCTGGACCGACAGGGGAGGTTGAGCAGTTCTTC
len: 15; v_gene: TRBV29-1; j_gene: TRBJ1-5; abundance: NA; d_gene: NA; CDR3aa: CSVFLNTGENQPQHF; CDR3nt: TGCAGCGTCTTCTTGAACACCGGGGAGAATCAGCCCCAGCATTTT
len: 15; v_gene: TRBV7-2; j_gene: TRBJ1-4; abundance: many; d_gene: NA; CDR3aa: CASKRALSTNEKLFF; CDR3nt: TGTGCCAGCAAACGAGCCCTATCGACTAATGAAAAACTGTTTTTT
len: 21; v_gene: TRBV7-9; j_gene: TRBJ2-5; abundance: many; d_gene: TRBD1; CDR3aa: CASSSKLRDRGLLPYKETQYF; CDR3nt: TGTGCCAGCAGCTCTAAGCTCCGGGACAGGGGGCTCCTACCTTACAAAGAGACCCAGTACTTC
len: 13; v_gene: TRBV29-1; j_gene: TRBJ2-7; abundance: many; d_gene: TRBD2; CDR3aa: CSVSSGRNYEQYF; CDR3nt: TGCAGCGTTAGTAGCGGGAGGAACTACGAGCAGTACTTC
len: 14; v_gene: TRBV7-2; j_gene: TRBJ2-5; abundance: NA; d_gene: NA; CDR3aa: CASRTGTDAETQYF; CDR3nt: TGTGCCAGCAGGACCGGGACGGATGCGGAGACCCAGTACTTC
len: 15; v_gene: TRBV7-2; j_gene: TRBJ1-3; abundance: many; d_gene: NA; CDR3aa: CASSLVRLSGNTIYF; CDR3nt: TGTGCCAGCAGCTTAGTCCGGCTTTCTGGAAACACCATATATTTT
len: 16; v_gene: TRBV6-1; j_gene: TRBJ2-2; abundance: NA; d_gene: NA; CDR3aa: CASSEAGGGNTGELFF; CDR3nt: TGTGCCAGCAGTGAAGCAGGGGGAGGTAACACCGGGGAGCTGTTTTTT
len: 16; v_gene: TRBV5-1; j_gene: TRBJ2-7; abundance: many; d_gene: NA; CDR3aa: CASSSRRRLSSYEQYF; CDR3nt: TGCGCCAGCAGCTCCCGTCGGCGGCTTAGCTCCTACGAGCAGTACTTC
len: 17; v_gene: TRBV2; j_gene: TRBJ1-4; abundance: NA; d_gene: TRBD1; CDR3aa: CASSVRDRGEANEKLFF; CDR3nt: TGTGCCAGCAGCGTCCGGGACAGGGGTGAAGCTAATGAAAAACTGTTTTTT
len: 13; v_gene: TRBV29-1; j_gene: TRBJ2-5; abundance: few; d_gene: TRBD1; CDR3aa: CSVTGTGMETQYF; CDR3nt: TGCAGCGTTACCGGGACAGGGATGGAGACCCAGTACTTC
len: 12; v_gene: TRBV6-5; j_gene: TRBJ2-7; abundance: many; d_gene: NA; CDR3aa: CASSGTLDEQYF; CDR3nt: TGTGCCAGCAGTGGGACATTGGACGAGCAGTACTTC
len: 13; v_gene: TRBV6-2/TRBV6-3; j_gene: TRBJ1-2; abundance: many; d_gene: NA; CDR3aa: CASSYGRNYGYTF; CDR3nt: TGTGCCAGCAGTTACGGACGGAACTATGGCTACACCTTC